A selection of T cell receptor beta chains follows, all from one sample in a study of shared clonotypes between healthy human individuals. Assay: immunoSEQ multiplex PCR; the TCRdb copy retains only in-frame clones and omits some. The sample contains about 1.1 million clones, around three quarters of which appear only once. The sequenced material came from memory CD4+ T cells from PBMCs. Receptors were obtained from a man aged 18 to 29 in good health. Some clones in this sample may be carry-over from other donors' samples. CDR3s include the opening cysteine and the closing phenylalanine or tryptophan. Fields, in order: J gene, CDR3 length, V gene, CDR3 protein.

j_call: TRBJ2-5; cdr3_length: 16; v_call: TRBV4-1; cdr3_aa: CASSQALAGAQETQYF
j_call: TRBJ1-5; cdr3_length: 15; v_call: TRBV5-1; cdr3_aa: CASSPGLVDGQPQHF
j_call: TRBJ1-2; cdr3_length: 14; v_call: TRBV5-1; cdr3_aa: CASSIQGEVGGYTF
j_call: TRBJ1-1; cdr3_length: 13; v_call: TRBV28; cdr3_aa: CASSFLRGAEAFF
j_call: TRBJ1-3; cdr3_length: 13; v_call: TRBV7-9; cdr3_aa: CASTPGNGNTIYF
j_call: TRBJ1-2; cdr3_length: 15; v_call: TRBV29-1; cdr3_aa: CSVEDHRGGADGYTF
j_call: TRBJ2-3; cdr3_length: 15; v_call: TRBV18; cdr3_aa: CASSRIQGTEDTQYF
j_call: TRBJ2-5; cdr3_length: 12; v_call: TRBV6-5; cdr3_aa: CASRRRRETQYF
j_call: TRBJ1-3; cdr3_length: 13; v_call: TRBV18; cdr3_aa: CASSPTSGNTIYF
j_call: TRBJ2-1; cdr3_length: 13; v_call: TRBV6-1; cdr3_aa: CASSLGQYNEQFF
j_call: TRBJ1-1; cdr3_length: 14; v_call: TRBV10-3; cdr3_aa: CAISPTGGDTEAFF
j_call: TRBJ1-1; cdr3_length: 14; v_call: TRBV10-3; cdr3_aa: CAISEYFPGTEAFF
j_call: TRBJ1-3; cdr3_length: 14; v_call: TRBV7-9; cdr3_aa: CASQEVASGNTIYF
j_call: TRBJ2-7; cdr3_length: 16; v_call: TRBV28; cdr3_aa: CASSRGTLLLSYEQYF
j_call: TRBJ1-3; cdr3_length: 15; v_call: TRBV6-1; cdr3_aa: CACSGGTGSGNTIYF
j_call: TRBJ2-5; cdr3_length: 12; v_call: TRBV6-6; cdr3_aa: CASSPGVETQYF
j_call: TRBJ2-5; cdr3_length: 13; v_call: TRBV11-2; cdr3_aa: CASSRGAGETQYF
j_call: TRBJ2-3; cdr3_length: 16; v_call: TRBV5-1; cdr3_aa: CASTTGTSGSTDTQYF
j_call: TRBJ2-1; cdr3_length: 16; v_call: TRBV18; cdr3_aa: CASSPPRLAGNNEQFF
j_call: TRBJ1-5; cdr3_length: 14; v_call: TRBV2; cdr3_aa: CASSDRTGRQPQHF
j_call: TRBJ1-2; cdr3_length: 11; v_call: TRBV20-1; cdr3_aa: CSARPSDGYTF
j_call: TRBJ1-5; cdr3_length: 16; v_call: TRBV27; cdr3_aa: CASSRTQTGQNQPQHF
j_call: TRBJ2-5; cdr3_length: 16; v_call: TRBV19; cdr3_aa: CASSRWGLAGGETQYF
j_call: TRBJ2-6; cdr3_length: 16; v_call: TRBV2; cdr3_aa: CASSGGQGTGANVLTF
j_call: TRBJ2-4; cdr3_length: 16; v_call: TRBV21-1; cdr3_aa: CASSNFRDSAKNIQYF
j_call: TRBJ2-5; cdr3_length: 14; v_call: TRBV7-3; cdr3_aa: CASSPPGSGRLLYF
j_call: TRBJ2-3; cdr3_length: 15; v_call: TRBV5-1; cdr3_aa: CASKSGGTGTDTQYF
j_call: TRBJ1-2; cdr3_length: 15; v_call: TRBV28; cdr3_aa: CASSLSFSFGYGYTF
j_call: TRBJ1-3; cdr3_length: 15; v_call: TRBV5-6; cdr3_aa: CASSYGGAQGNTIYF
j_call: TRBJ2-7; cdr3_length: 13; v_call: TRBV18; cdr3_aa: CASSPGAGAEQYF
j_call: TRBJ2-2; cdr3_length: 16; v_call: TRBV5-1; cdr3_aa: CASSFYGQGDTGELFF
j_call: TRBJ2-1; cdr3_length: 16; v_call: TRBV10-3; cdr3_aa: CAISPFEGGIYNEQFF
j_call: TRBJ2-3; cdr3_length: 15; v_call: TRBV2; cdr3_aa: CASSERYTSTDTQYF
j_call: TRBJ2-1; cdr3_length: 17; v_call: TRBV5-1; cdr3_aa: CASSLGPTSGAYNEQFF
j_call: TRBJ1-3; cdr3_length: 15; v_call: TRBV9; cdr3_aa: CASSGETFSGNTIYF
j_call: TRBJ1-4; cdr3_length: 16; v_call: TRBV5-1; cdr3_aa: CASSLATGTTNEKLFF
j_call: TRBJ2-5; cdr3_length: 13; v_call: TRBV7-6; cdr3_aa: CASSISGRETQYF
j_call: TRBJ2-3; cdr3_length: 14; v_call: TRBV5-1; cdr3_aa: CASSARWGTDTQYF
j_call: TRBJ2-1; cdr3_length: 14; v_call: TRBV6-5; cdr3_aa: CASSYDVSYNEQFF
j_call: TRBJ2-2; cdr3_length: 14; v_call: TRBV5-6; cdr3_aa: CASSRWEGTGELFF
j_call: TRBJ2-2; cdr3_length: 15; v_call: TRBV2; cdr3_aa: CASNVLANRGGELFF
j_call: TRBJ2-6; cdr3_length: 15; v_call: TRBV27; cdr3_aa: CASSLVPAGANVLTF
j_call: TRBJ2-6; cdr3_length: 15; v_call: TRBV14; cdr3_aa: CASSLSLGGANVLTF
j_call: TRBJ1-2; cdr3_length: 16; v_call: TRBV5-6; cdr3_aa: CASSLGGAPSYYGYTF
j_call: TRBJ2-3; cdr3_length: 16; v_call: TRBV7-3; cdr3_aa: CASSLSRQGATDTQYF
j_call: TRBJ1-1; cdr3_length: 13; v_call: TRBV11-2; cdr3_aa: CASSLGGQGEAFF
j_call: TRBJ2-2; cdr3_length: 19; v_call: TRBV21-1; cdr3_aa: CASSALGGLAALATGELFF
j_call: TRBJ2-1; cdr3_length: 16; v_call: TRBV29-1; cdr3_aa: CSVDRGGLAEGNEQFF
j_call: TRBJ2-6; cdr3_length: 19; v_call: TRBV4-3; cdr3_aa: CASSQVPRQRPSGANVLTF
j_call: TRBJ2-7; cdr3_length: 13; v_call: TRBV25-1; cdr3_aa: CASSEYREGEQYF
j_call: TRBJ1-4; cdr3_length: 17; v_call: TRBV4-1; cdr3_aa: CASSQDGGAIVNEKLFF
j_call: TRBJ1-1; cdr3_length: 15; v_call: TRBV28; cdr3_aa: CASSPRGLPNTEAFF
j_call: TRBJ1-2; cdr3_length: 14; v_call: TRBV6-5; cdr3_aa: CASSYSGSHYGYTF
j_call: TRBJ2-5; cdr3_length: 13; v_call: TRBV5-8; cdr3_aa: CASSAPGVETQYF
j_call: TRBJ1-5; cdr3_length: 15; v_call: TRBV6-1; cdr3_aa: CASSEQGVPHQPQHF
j_call: NA; cdr3_length: 14; v_call: TRBV30; cdr3_aa: CAWSVGTQGNEQYF
j_call: TRBJ2-3; cdr3_length: 14; v_call: TRBV4-1; cdr3_aa: CASSQGGGADTQYF